This T cell receptor beta chain comes out of a study of cytomegalovirus exposure and HLA in healthy donors (dated by TCRdb to 2017 to 2019). In terms of the full investigation: An earlier analysis of approximately 640 of the donors reported approximately 300 Gb of sequence data and 117 million unique TCR beta sequences from about 179 million T cells. Rather than using new phenotypic data, the later analysis identified candidate immune exposures from TCR beta sequences and from how often those sequences occurred across donors. An early release covering 550 to 650 HLA-typed donors comprised 250 to 350 gigabases of sequencing data and 85 million or so unique TCR sequences. HLA typing covered class I and class II loci at four-digit resolution. Because of strong linkage in the cohort, 4 to 6 DR-DQ haplotypes were treated as single units for association and clustering. Typing coverage differed by locus: A, B, C, DRB1 and DQB1 were typed in roughly 620-630 donors, DQA1 in about 510, DPA1 in 600 to 610, and DPB1 in roughly 450. Alongside the repertoire data, information on donor age, sex, ethnicity and CMV serostatus was compiled. Every discovery cohort repertoire had been produced on one sequencing platform. The study used immunosequencing to profile the T cell repertoires of approximately 650 subjects and linked those repertoires to cytomegalovirus serostatus. A separate validation cohort of approximately 130 different subjects was used in addition to the 666-subject first cohort. On average, roughly 250,000 unique TCR beta nucleotide sequences were sequenced per donor among a few hundred genotyped donors of the cohort, with around 19% of those sequences being non-productive. High-throughput TCR immunosequencing, statistical association of individual TCRs with disease status, and machine learning were combined to predict cytomegalovirus infection status. In a later analysis, previously published TCR beta repertoires from 550 to 750 donors were re-analyzed and high-resolution HLA genotyping was added so that TCR occurrence patterns could be studied. An earlier analysis of approximately 640 of the donors applied high-throughput TCR beta sequencing to assess whether each TCR beta V gene segment acted as functional or pseudogenic. The genetic ancestry cluster associated with self-reported Caucasian donors included around four fifths of the roughly 400 genotyped donors. In a later genetic analysis, genome-wide SNP genotypes for about 65% of the 666 donors were used, and that subset was treated as a discovery cohort. The study aimed to test whether signatures of past pathogen exposure could be identified by cataloging public T cell receptors.

In regard to this clone: Which antigen it targets is not known. Base qualities were left out, and no much larger clone turns up one base away.

Overall study outcomes, separate from this receptor: The 87-base-pair reads could not distinguish some IMGT-functional V segments, including TRBV6-2 and TRBV6-3, so those segments were excluded. Roughly uniform sequencing depth across donors was assumed in presence/absence analyses, although this assumption may not hold. Cytomegalovirus status was reported to be diagnosed by the classifier with high specificity and sensitivity in both the original and validation cohorts. In a later analysis, about 17,000 TCR beta sequences were associated with specific HLA alleles at a false discovery rate of 0.05. While some public TCRs were present in many individuals, most TCR sequences turned up only very rarely across donors. Only TCR beta chains were sequenced in this cohort, and the absence of alpha or paired-chain data limited detectable features. According to a later genetic analysis, donors in an Asian-associated ancestry cluster had fewer N-insertions in productive TCRs than the roughly 670-donor mean. Assigning TCR associations to individual alleles was difficult when HLA alleles, especially DR and DQ, strongly co-occurred. Compared with equally common non-associated chains, HLA-associated TCR beta chains in a later analysis were more clonally expanded and had lower generation probabilities. In a later genetic analysis, a missense DCLRE1C variant was associated with V-gene and J-gene trimming of TCR beta chains, and the association was replicated in an independent cohort. A further reported finding was that TCR beta sequences accurately predicted the HLA-A and HLA-B alleles for most subjects in the first cohort. The authors suggested that the approach could potentially be generalized to other disease states and immunological phenotypes. According to a later analysis, most CMV-associated TCR beta chains appeared to be HLA-restricted, and the HLA associations seemed to be driven largely by CMV exposure. Because some donors lacked HLA typing at each locus, the association tests relied only on the typed subset. Linkage disequilibrium might explain the correlated functional status among segregating V segments, but an unknown experimental factor could not be ruled out. A cluster of highly shared sequence variants was judged likely to be a technical artifact of the sequencing pipeline. The only immune exposure information available for the cohort was CMV serostatus. In an earlier analysis of some 540 of the donors, most TCR beta V segments appeared in productive rearrangements about 87% or about 30% of the time, broadly matching IMGT annotations. In vitro tests confirmed that a few of the cytomegalovirus-associated TCR beta chains recognize cytomegalovirus antigens. A later analysis found that TCR association rates varied across HLA loci, with DRB1 alleles showing the most associated TCRs and HLA-C alleles the fewest. According to a later analysis, parvovirus B19, influenza, CMV and Epstein-Barr virus appeared linked to several top co-occurrence clusters. The study gave a list of some 150 TCR beta chains associated with cytomegalovirus. Because counts were too low, 15 to 20 rarely observed V segments, including chromosome 9 orphons, were excluded from the earlier analysis of some 590 of the donors.

CDR1 and CDR2 (MNHEY, SVGAGI) derive from the germline V gene. The CDR3, cysteine through phenylalanine, is 13 amino acids long. Only the CDR3 portion is preserved as DNA: 39 bases, with reading frame beginning at the first base. V is shortened by 7 bases, J by 7 bases, and the region joining them spans 15 bases. Library construction relied on the immunoSEQ multiplex PCR assay. The multiplex PCR relied on a mix of 60 forward primers for TCR Vbeta segments and 13 reverse primers for TCR Jbeta segments. The CDR3 region of rearranged TCR beta genes was amplified from genomic DNA with a multiplex PCR assay. Amplified TCR beta libraries were sequenced as 87-base-pair reads on the Illumina HiSeq System. The published analysis was carried out like this. A later analysis tallied approximately 87 million unique TCR beta chains across the approximately 670 repertoires, and around 9.9 million of those chains were shared by two or more donors. A nearest-neighbor algorithm error-corrected the raw reads and collapsed the reads into unique sequences, merging closely related sequences to remove PCR and sequencing errors. Alignment of CDR3 sequences to IMGT reference sequences was used to assign V, D and J gene segments. For a sequence to be retained, a match of at least six nucleotides to both a V gene segment and a J gene segment was required. Rearrangements were classified as productive when the CDR3 lacked stop codons and remained in frame with V and J, and all other rearrangements were classified as non-productive. CDR3 was defined according to IMGT convention as the region running from the second conserved V-encoded cysteine to the conserved J-encoded phenylalanine. The earlier analysis of a few hundred of the donors excluded any sequence lacking an unambiguous match to a single V gene segment. An earlier analysis of fewer than 650 of the donors classified V segments as functional when productive rearrangements were above 56.7% and as segregating when the standard deviation between donors was above 5%. A statistical classification framework was built to diagnose cytomegalovirus status from the catalog of TCR beta chain sequences. A later analysis assigned V and J genes by comparing TCR nucleotide sequences with IMGT/GENE-DB human TR gene sequences. In a later analysis, CDR3 sequences and most-parsimonious VDJ recombination scenarios were assigned using the TCRdist pipeline. A later analysis defined each TCR beta chain by its CDR3 amino acid sequence plus V-gene family, and excluded reads lacking a unique V-gene family. A later analysis removed nearly 600 highly shared, low-generation-probability nucleotide sequences to deal with suspected cross-contamination and a sequencing artifact. A later analysis calculated a clonal expansion index for each public chain from normalized within-repertoire ranks of inferred template counts. In a later analysis, generation probabilities were computed with a VDJ recombination model fitted to out-of-frame rearrangements, and the resulting probabilities were checked against IGoR. A later analysis scored TCR-TCR, TCR-HLA and TCR-CMV co-occurrence with hypergeometric tests, applying a repertoire-size bias correction to TCR pairs. To estimate false discovery rates, a later analysis permuted the HLA or CMV assignments 20 times. In a later analysis, co-occurring TCRs were grouped using DBSCAN, and TCRdist sequence similarity was added for clustering within HLA-allele-positive subsets. Repertoires with fewer than 30,000 or more than 120,000 public chains were left out of co-occurrence clustering, as were four to six repertoires with anomalous nucleotide sharing. What TCRdb holds here is the immuneACCESS table cut down to in-frame rearrangements. Part of the clones is not present; checked against another copy, under half of the missing clones reflect an unresolved V gene, and the others are unexplained. D and trimming were read from the DNA, whereas the V and J calls and clone size are those reported in that table. This sample has about 160,000 clones in its table, and 82% of those were observed once. The top ten clonotypes cover roughly 8% of the sample.

In total, 666 healthy bone marrow donors made up the cohort. All cohort members were sampled while nominally healthy, although unrecorded immune exposures were likely present. The donor was CMV seropositive and belonged to the group of 250 to 300 seropositive cohort members. A peripheral blood sample was collected from each donor, and TCR beta sequencing was performed on peripheral blood mononuclear cells. The Qiagen DNeasy Blood Extraction Kit was used to extract genomic DNA from the blood cell samples. Here the chain combines TRBV6-5 and TRBJ2-3; TRBD2 is a possible D gene, resting on 6 matching bases. The material sequenced was PBMCs. The receptor's source is a male donor in good health and CMV-seropositive. The CDR3 sequence is CASTRDLSHTQYF. The nucleotide sequence reads as follows: TGTGCCAGCACTCGGGACTTGTCCCATACGCAGTATTTT.